This TCR beta chain was observed in a study of blood T cell repertoires in COVID-19. Overall study: T cells, B-cell-depleted T cells, or PBMCs provided the cDNA or gDNA that served as material.

Per germline, CDR1 SNHLY and CDR2 FYNNEI. The V gene lost 7 bases and the J gene lost 0 bases, with 10 bases spanning the gap. There are 13 residues in the CDR3. TCRdb keeps only in-frame clones here, not all; method: immunoSEQ multiplex PCR. This table has under 85,000 clones, 60% to 80% appearing once. Specimen: peripheral blood. The chain couples TRBV2 to TRBJ2-7, with D perhaps matching TRBD2 (6 bases). This sequence originates from a human donor in a cohort sampled during active COVID-19. The CDR3 DNA reads TGTGCCAGCACGCGGGGCAGCTCCTACGAGCAGTACTTC. Translation gives CASTRGSSYEQYF.